The 26 T cell receptor beta chains below were found in one sample sequenced in a study of blood T cell repertoires in COVID-19. Libraries were prepared by immunoSEQ multiplex PCR; TCRdb keeps only in-frame clonotypes and omits some of them. The sample carries over 90,000 clones, 87% recorded once. Input material: peripheral blood. These receptor sequences come from a man aged 50-60 years with active COVID-19.

The J gene is TRBJ1-6, the V gene TRBV6-2 or TRBV6-3, with D hard to call. The CDR3 totals 13 residues. CDR1 MNHEY and CDR2 SVGEGT come from the germline V gene. Deletions cut 4 bases from V and 7 bases from J, with 8 bases between. CDR3: CASSSRGNSPLHF. For the CDR3, the DNA is TGTGCCAGCAGTTCCCGAGGGAATTCACCCCTCCACTTT.

The chain has TRBV9 and TRBJ2-4; 10 positions agree with TRBD2. The trim removed 0 bases at V and 1 base at J, leaving 7 bases unmatched. CDR3 length equals 18 residues. Germline CDR1 is SGDLS and CDR2 is YYNGEE. As DNA, the CDR3 is TGTGCCAGCAGCGTAGAACTAGCGGGGCAAGGGGCCAAAAACATTCAGTACTTC. The encoded protein is CASSVELAGQGAKNIQYF.

This clone was picked up one time. V is TRBV5-1 and J is TRBJ2-2, with D possibly TRBD2 on 6 matching bases. V gave up 0 bases and J gave up 3 bases, with 15 bases separating them. The CDR3 runs to 17 residues. The germline CDR1 and CDR2 sequences are SGHRS and YFSETQ. The CDR3 protein is CASSLALWGDDTGELFF. In DNA form, the CDR3 reads TGCGCCAGCAGCTTGGCCCTTTGGGGGGACGACACCGGGGAGCTGTTTTTT.

The gene calls are TRBV15 and TRBJ2-3; D is uncertain. The ends were cut back, 0 bases at V and 0 bases at J, with 10 bases in the middle. CDR1 LNHNV and CDR2 YYDKDF come from the germline V gene (reference sequence). This CDR3 is 16 amino acids long. CDR3 DNA: TGTGCCACCAGCAGAGATATCGGTTTTAGCACAGATACGCAGTATTTT. Protein sequence: CATSRDIGFSTDTQYF.

The rearrangement joins TRBV5-4 to TRBJ1-1; 11 bases line up with TRBD1. CDR1 SGHNT and CDR2 YYREEE come from the germline V gene (reference sequence). J gave up 4 bases and V 4 bases, and 9 bases lay outside the gene matches. This CDR3 region has 16 residues. CDR3 sequence (DNA): TGTGCCAGCAGCCCCCAAACCGGGACAGGGGGCACTGAAGCTTTCTTT. Amino acid sequence: CASSPQTGTGGTEAFF.

The chain uses TRBV7-2 and TRBJ2-7; TRBD1 aligns across 7 bases. V trimming: 5 bases; J trimming: 1 base; junction bases outside the gene matches: 2. From germline, CDR1 is SGHTA and CDR2 FQGNSA. CDR3 length: 13 residues. CDR3 region: CASSTGQSYEQYF. The DNA of the CDR3 is TGTGCCAGCAGCACGGGACAGTCCTACGAGCAGTACTTC.

The rearrangement uses TRBV19 and TRBJ2-1; possibly TRBD2 for D (6 bases). This CDR3 comprises 13 residues. Germline V gives CDR1 LNHDA, CDR2 SQIVND (reference sequence). V dropped 10 bases and J dropped 3 bases, with 13 bases sitting between them. The CDR3 DNA reads TGTGCCACGCGGGGATCCGGCTACAATGAGCAGTTCTTC. It yields the protein CATRGSGYNEQFF.

The V call is TRBV6-5, the J call TRBJ1-2; D not resolved. The V gene lost 0 bases and the J gene lost 6 bases, with 17 bases spanning the gap. In germline, CDR1 is MNHEY, CDR2 SVGAGI. There are 16 residues in the CDR3. CDR3 DNA: TGTGCCAGCAGTTACTCGGAGGTGGCCGTTTCAAATGGCTACACCTTC. This sequence encodes CASSYSEVAVSNGYTF.

This chain uses TRBV5-6 with TRBJ2-2; 9 bases line up with TRBD2. The CDR3 contains 15 residues. From germline, CDR1 is SGHDT and CDR2 YYEEEE. With 8 bases clipped from V and 6 bases from J, the junction kept 11 bases outside the gene matches. DNA for the CDR3: TGTGCCAGTAGCCCCTATGCGGGGGGGGCCGGGGAGCTGTTTTTT. It specifies CASSPYAGGAGELFF.

This clone has more than one count but fewer than ten. The chain has TRBV9 and TRBJ1-3; 9 nucleotides align to TRBD1. The CDR3 is 16 amino acids. Looked up from germline, CDR1 is SGDLS and CDR2 is YYNGEE. The V gene end was trimmed by 4 bases and the J gene end by 3 bases; junction bases not matched to a gene: 8. The CDR3 reads CASSIGTGQGGNTIYF. CDR3 nucleotides: TGTGCCAGCAGCATCGGGACAGGGCAAGGTGGAAACACCATATATTTT.

The chain has TRBV7-3 and TRBJ2-7; 9 nucleotides match TRBD1. The germline gives CDR1 SGHTA, CDR2 FQGTGA. The CDR3 extends over 15 amino acids. With 5 bases clipped from V and 5 bases from J, the junction kept 10 bases outside the gene matches. The CDR3 nucleotides read TGTGCCAGCAGCCCCCACGGACAGGGGAGCAACGAGCAGTACTTC. As protein: CASSPHGQGSNEQYF.

The V call is TRBV10-1, the J call TRBJ2-6; 9 bases fit TRBD2. V shed 6 bases, J shed 4 bases, and the junction held 7 bases outside the gene matches. The germline gives CDR1 WNHNN, CDR2 SYGVQD (reference sequence). CDR3 length: 16 residues. Here the CDR3 reads CASRSGGNEGANVLTF. The CDR3, as DNA: TGCGCCAGCAGGAGCGGGGGGAACGAGGGGGCCAACGTCCTGACTTTC.

The V call is TRBV11-3, the J call TRBJ2-5; TRBD2 matches at 10 bases. The V gene's germline CDR1 is SGHNT and CDR2 YENEEA. Trimming removed 5 bases from V and 0 bases from J; junction bases left unmatched: 6. The CDR3 length is 16 residues. The CDR3 DNA sequence: TGTGCCAGCAGCCCCGGACTAGCGGCCTACCAAGAGACCCAGTACTTC. It yields the protein CASSPGLAAYQETQYF.

J is TRBJ2-4 and V is TRBV29-1, with TRBD1 matching over 7 bases. V shed 3 bases and J 7 bases; nucleotides not matched to a gene: 0. Per germline, CDR1 SQVTM and CDR2 ANQGSEA. The CDR3 loop spans 11 amino acids. The CDR3 DNA sequence: TGCAGCGTTGAGACAGGGAACATTCAGTACTTC. This translates into CSVETGNIQYF.

This chain links TRBV9 with TRBJ2-7; tentative D call: TRBD1 (7 bases). The CDR3 contains 15 residues. Trimming left V 0 bases short and J 2 bases short, with 12 bases between. Germline CDR1 SGDLS, CDR2 YYNGEE. The CDR3 DNA sequence: TGTGCCAGCAGCGTAGGGCAGGGGGAGGCCTACGAGCAGTACTTC. Amino acid sequence: CASSVGQGEAYEQYF.

In this sample, this clone turned up once. The V gene is TRBV7-9, the J gene TRBJ2-1; D not resolved. This CDR3 is built from 11 residues. V was clipped by 1 base and J by 10 bases, with 5 bases between them. The germline gives CDR1 SEHNR, CDR2 FQNEAQ (reference sequence). CDR3 amino acids: CASSLDGEQFF. The CDR3 DNA reads TGTGCCAGCAGCTTAGACGGGGAGCAGTTCTTC.

The V gene is TRBV7-6, the J gene TRBJ1-6; maybe TRBD1 (6 bases). The germline V gene encodes CDR1 SGHVS and CDR2 FNYEAQ. V lost 1 base and J lost 14, with 18 bases in between. The CDR3 is 15 amino acids. CDR3: CASSLEDSSVTTLHF. CDR3 sequence (DNA): TGTGCCAGCAGCTTAGAGGACAGCTCCGTAACAACCCTCCACTTT.

In the case of this clone: The germline gene is not matched at one end of the junction; a read error may be the cause. This sequence joins TRBV7-7 and TRBJ2-1; 7 nucleotides agree with TRBD2. CDR3 length: 12 residues. Germline CDR1 is SSHAT and CDR2 is FNYEAQ (reference sequence). CDR3 residues: CASSTIGGEQFF. The DNA for the CDR3 is TGTGCTAGCAGCACCATCGGGGGGGAGCAGTTCTTC.

This rearrangement joins TRBV10-3 to TRBJ2-1; D is perhaps TRBD1 (6 bases). Between the trimmed V and J ends, which lost 9 bases and 7 bases, there was a span of 16 bases. CDR3 length: 13 residues. Per the germline V gene, CDR1 is ENHRY and CDR2 is SYGVKD. The CDR3 region has the DNA TGTGCCATAGGACAGCAAACTCCGAATGAGCAGTTCTTC. Translated, it gives CAIGQQTPNEQFF.

The V call is TRBV2, the J call TRBJ2-2, with 9 bases that match TRBD1. Germline V gene sequence: CDR1 SNHLY, CDR2 FYNNEI. This CDR3 is 15 amino acids long. V dropped 5 bases and J dropped 3; count of bases not matched to a gene: 4. The DNA for the CDR3 is TGTGCCAGCAGTTTGGACAGGGGCGACACCGGGGAGCTGTTTTTT. Amino acids: CASSLDRGDTGELFF.

The chain is built from TRBV14 and TRBJ2-2, with D maybe TRBD2 (5 bases). V was cut by 4 bases and J by 0 bases, with 12 bases left in between. Germline loops: CDR1 SGHDN, CDR2 FVKESK. The CDR3 spans 16 residues. CDR3 nucleotide sequence: TGTGCCAGCAGCCCCATCGGGGTCACGAACACCGGGGAGCTGTTTTTT. Residues: CASSPIGVTNTGELFF.

This sequence joins TRBV12-3 or TRBV12-4 and TRBJ1-1; unclear D gene. The CDR3 is 12 residues long. V was shortened by 6 bases and J by 7 bases, with 12 bases between the two germline ends. CDR3 coding DNA: TGTGCCAGCAGGTCTTCACGGGGTGAAGCTTTCTTT. It encodes CASRSSRGEAFF.

The table lists this clone with a few counts. V usage is TRBV5-1 and J usage is TRBJ2-1, with TRBD2 matching 9 bases. This CDR3 has 16 amino acids. The J segment lost 7 bases and the V segment lost 0 bases, leaving 8 bases of the junction unmatched. From germline, CDR1 is SGHRS and CDR2 YFSETQ. CDR3 loop: CASSLAPSGTLNEQFF. The CDR3 DNA reads TGCGCCAGCAGCTTGGCGCCTAGCGGGACCCTAAATGAGCAGTTCTTC. The complete variable domain, with remaining parts taken from reference TRBV5-1 and TRBJ2-1, reads KAGVTQTPRYLIKTRGQQVTLSCSPISGHRSVSWYQQTPGQGLQFLFEYFSETQRNKGNFPGRFSGRQFSNSRSEMNVSTLELGDSALYLCASSLAPSGTLNEQFFGPGTRLTVL.

This clone was detected only once. The rearrangement uses TRBV18 and TRBJ2-2; D not certain. The CDR3 spans 13 residues. V gave up 3 bases and J gave up 5 bases, with 7 bases separating them. Germline CDR1 is KGHSH and CDR2 is LQKENI. The CDR3 DNA is TGTGCCAGCTCACCGAGCTCAACCGGGGAGCTGTTTTTT. Protein product: CASSPSSTGELFF.

The rearrangement links TRBV4-2 to TRBJ1-5, with D possibly TRBD1 on 5 matching bases. V lost 2 bases to trimming and J lost 4 bases, with 12 bases between them. Germline CDR1 is LGHNA and CDR2 is YNFKEQ. The CDR3 consists of 15 residues. The CDR3, as DNA: TGTGCCAGCAGCCAAACGGGGGAGAGGAATCAGCCCCAGCATTTT. Protein sequence: CASSQTGERNQPQHF.

The sample holds one count of this clone. V and J are TRBV5-8 and TRBJ2-5; TRBD2 matches 9 bases. Germline V gene sequence: CDR1 SGHTS, CDR2 YDEGEE. This CDR3 spans 16 amino acids. The V segment lost 2 bases and the J segment 4 bases; nucleotides outside the gene matches: 9. The CDR3 here is CASSFRLAAGRETQYF. DNA of the CDR3: TGTGCCAGCAGCTTCCGACTAGCGGCCGGGCGAGAGACCCAGTACTTC.